This T cell receptor (beta chain) was obtained from a study of T cells in Graves' hyperthyroidism and ophthalmopathy (dated by TCRdb to the late 2010s). Regarding the research as a whole: Peripheral blood was sampled at the time of initial diagnosis, prior to any treatment. A discovery cohort of approximately 97 patients, fewer than 50 with Graves' ophthalmopathy and over 55 with stable Graves' hyperthyroidism, was used to find distinguishing TCR V-J signatures. Prospective prediction of ophthalmopathy was tested in an independent validation cohort consisting of under 20 hyperthyroidism patients and more than 15 patients who later progressed to ophthalmopathy. The roughly 99 discovery patients were divided at random into training and test sets in a 7:3 ratio. In about six Graves' hyperthyroidism patients, the study also compared T-cell repertoires from thyroid tissue with T-cell repertoires from blood. After sampling, hyperthyroidism patients received methimazole starting at 30 mg daily, and ophthalmopathy patients received high-dose intravenous methylprednisolone. TCR Vbeta CDR3 sequencing of roughly 140 peripheral blood samples (about 45 ophthalmopathy, 75 to 85 hyperthyroidism and 17 progressor patients) is reported in the paper. The full study reports these points: During validation, the model predicted progression to ophthalmopathy a median of about 5.9 months ahead of onset, with just under 71% sensitivity and more than 72% specificity. No statistical method was used to fix the sample size in advance, and group allocation was not hidden from the investigators. Most expanded thyroid clonotypes (frequency above 0.001) were also detected in blood, a finding suggesting that blood repertoires may reflect thyroid immune responses. A model built on a 13 V-J signature distinguished ophthalmopathy from stable hyperthyroidism, reaching about 88% sensitivity and 81.08% specificity in cross-validation and 80%/75% in testing.

This clonotype came up a few times. The antigen it recognizes is unknown. There are no base qualities to consult, and no much larger clone falls within one base. The CDR3 runs 15 residues from the cysteine to the phenylalanine. The retained sequence is limited to the CDR3, 45 bases, with the frame set at the first base. V drops 3 bases and J drops 3 bases, leaving 11 bases in between. From the germline V gene, CDR1 is SNHLY and CDR2 is FYNNEI. The TCR beta CDR3 regions were amplified from RNA transcripts. The TCR CDR3 was subjected to a first round of RT-PCR using the HTBI primer set and the Qiagen OneStep RT-PCR kit. Libraries were constructed in a second round of multiplex PCR, after which size selection and purification were performed. The libraries were sequenced on an Illumina HiSeq2000 using paired-end 100 bp reads. The original pipeline was this. SOAPnuke was used to process the raw data, removing reads that contained adapters or uncalled bases, had a mean Phred below 15, or lacked an exact match to the constant primer or identifier. COPE v1.2.5 was used to merge the high-quality paired reads, and each unique nucleotide sequence was defined as a clonotype. MiTCR v1.1 was used to align clonotypes to the IMGT TRBV, TRBD and TRBJ reference segments. Analysis was restricted to V-J combinations with a frequency above 0.0001, which covered 98% to 99.2% of repertoires. A TCS score was defined as the ratio of F50 (clonal expansion) to E x V (chaos), with BLOSUM62-based TCRdist applied between CDR3 peptides within each V-J. Welch's t-statistics and random forest reduced 500 to 550 V-J features to 13, which were used in a naive Bayes classifier (R e1071). Using fastp trimming at Q25 and MiXCR clonotype assembly, TCRdb reanalyzed the public sequencing data and kept in-frame beta chains. Rows are unified per CDR3 protein, each entry keeping the most common DNA and genes. V and J calls and clone size were set by TCRdb, not the authors. Across this sample there are about 500,000 distinct CDR3 sequences, with roughly 15% seen only once. Approximately 16% of the sample rests with the top ten.

Ophthalmopathy patients had moderately to severely active disease, Clinical Activity Score of at least 3, NOSPECS grade of at least 4, and duration under 3 months. Any patient with an uncontrolled infection, another autoimmune disease, pregnancy or lactation was excluded. Diagnoses were established on the basis of clinical symptoms, serum thyroxine and TRAb, thyroid ultrasound, and orbital computed tomography. Ficoll-Paque density gradient centrifugation was used to isolate PBMCs from about 10 ml of fresh peripheral blood. Total RNA was extracted using Trizol reagent, and RNA quality was assessed on an Agilent 2100 Bioanalyzer.

What was sequenced was blood. The rearrangement combines TRBV2 with TRBJ1-4; no D gene call is confident. The receptor's source is a woman younger than 30 with Graves' ophthalmopathy. CDR3 protein: CASSDLGSANEKLFF. The DNA sequence is given as TGTGCCAGCAGTGATTTAGGGTCAGCTAATGAAAAACTGTTTTTT.